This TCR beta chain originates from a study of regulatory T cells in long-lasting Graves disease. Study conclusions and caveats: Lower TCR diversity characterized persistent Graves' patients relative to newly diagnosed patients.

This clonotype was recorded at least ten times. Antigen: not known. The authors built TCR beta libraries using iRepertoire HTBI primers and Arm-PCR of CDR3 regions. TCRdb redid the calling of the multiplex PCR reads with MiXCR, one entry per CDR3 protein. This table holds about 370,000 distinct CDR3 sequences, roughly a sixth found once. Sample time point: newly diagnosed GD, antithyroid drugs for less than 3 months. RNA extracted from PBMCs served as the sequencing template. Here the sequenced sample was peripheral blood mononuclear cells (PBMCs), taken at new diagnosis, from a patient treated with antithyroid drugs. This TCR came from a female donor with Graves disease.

The CDR3 sequence is CSVEDPAWVGTEAFF. In nucleotides, the CDR3 is TGCAGCGTTGAAGACCCGGCCTGGGTGGGCACTGAAGCTTTCTTT. The gene calls are TRBV29-1 and TRBJ1-1; D gene unclear. Per germline, CDR1 SQVTM and CDR2 ANQGSEA. The germline V and J ends were trimmed by 0 bases and 4 bases, with 15 bases remaining between them. This CDR3 has 15 amino acids.